These 30 T cell receptor beta chains share one sample of origin, sequenced in a study of monozygotic twins with inflammatory bowel disease. TCRdb re-analyzed the 5' RACE reads; it lists each CDR3 protein once, without DNA. Recorded here are roughly 160,000 distinct CDR3 sequences; the top ten clones represent 2.4%. What was sequenced was blood. The source of these receptors is a human donor with ulcerative colitis or Crohn's disease, or a healthy co-twin of an affected twin (not recorded which).

The J gene is TRBJ1-3, the V gene TRBV11-2. Per the germline V gene, CDR1 is SGHAT and CDR2 is FQNNGV. The CDR3 is 15 amino acids. CDR3: CASSLGRSSGNTIYF.

The chain joins TRBV11-2 to TRBJ2-5; absent DNA, TCRdb's TRBD1 call cannot be checked. The length of the CDR3 is 15 residues. Germline V gene data show CDR1 as SGHAT and CDR2 as FQNNGV. The CDR3 here is CASSFGGQGSETQYF.

The V and J genes are TRBV5-1 and TRBJ2-3. CDR1 is SGHRS, CDR2 YFSETQ, per germline. The CDR3 totals 16 residues. CDR3: CASSLGMGDSTDTQYF.

CDR3 residues: CASSLGLAGQSNTGELFF. This rearrangement joins TRBV3-1 to TRBJ2-2; TCRdb's D gene call, TRBD2, goes unchecked for lack of DNA. Looked up from germline, CDR1 is LGHDT and CDR2 is YNNKEL (reference sequence). This CDR3 contains 18 residues. Complete variable domain (other parts from reference TRBV3-1 and TRBJ2-2): DTAVSQTPKYLVTQMGNDKSIKCEQNLGHDTMYWYKQDSKKFLKIMFSYNNKELIINETVPNRFSPKSPDKAHLNLHINSLELGDSAVYFCASSLGLAGQSNTGELFFGEGSRLTVL.

V gene TRBV3-1 combines with J gene TRBJ1-2; as DNA is missing, the TRBD1 call by TCRdb cannot be tested. CDR3 length equals 14 residues. CDR1 LGHDT and CDR2 YNNKEL come from the germline V gene (reference sequence). The CDR3 is CASSQDDRENGYTF.

The genes are TRBV7-3 and TRBJ2-3. Germline CDR1 SGHTA, CDR2 FQGTGA. The CDR3 has 13 amino acids. Here the CDR3 reads CASSLTTTDTQYF.

The chain recombines TRBV27 with TRBJ2-7; TCRdb reports TRBD2, a call that lacks DNA to check it against. This CDR3 has 15 residues. The germline CDR1 and CDR2 sequences are MNHEY and SMNVEV (reference sequence). CDR3 region: CASSLFWRTNYEQYF.

This sequence joins TRBV7-9 and TRBJ2-7; TCRdb designates TRBD2, a call that cannot be tested without DNA. Germline CDR1 SEHNR, CDR2 FQNEAQ (reference sequence). This CDR3 region has 17 residues. This CDR3 reads CASSLVGTSGRRYEQYF. Drawing the rest from reference TRBV7-9 and TRBJ2-7, the complete variable domain is DTGVSQNPRHKITKRGQNVTFRCDPISEHNRLYWYRQTLGQGPEFLTYFQNEAQLEKSRLLSDRFSAERPKGSFSTLEIQRTEQGDSAMYLCASSLVGTSGRRYEQYFGPGTRLTVT.

The genes are TRBV25-1 and TRBJ2-5; TCRdb calls TRBD1, which cannot be checked without DNA. Germline CDR1 MGHDK, CDR2 SYGVNS. The CDR3 spans 11 residues. The CDR3 spells CASSISRTQYF.

The chain has TRBV12-3 or TRBV12-4 and TRBJ2-7; TCRdb's D gene call, TRBD1, goes unchecked for lack of DNA. There are 14 residues in the CDR3. The CDR3 sequence: CASTSVSWGNEQYF.

This chain connects TRBV3-1 to TRBJ2-7; TCRdb's assignment of TRBD1 cannot be checked, as there is no DNA. The germline CDR1 and CDR2 sequences are LGHDT and YNNKEL (reference sequence). The length of the CDR3 is 13 residues. The CDR3 loop reads CASNERHSYEQYF.

V is TRBV4-2 and J is TRBJ2-7; TCRdb picks TRBD1, but there is no DNA to check that call. The CDR3 is 17 amino acids. Germline CDR1 reads LGHNA; CDR2 reads YNFKEQ. CDR3 residues: CASSHDSGTGSSYEQYF.

The chain combines TRBV5-4 with TRBJ1-5; TCRdb selects TRBD1, and the lack of DNA leaves this call unchecked. CDR3 length: 13 residues. CDR1 and CDR2 from the germline V gene are SGHNT and YYREEE (reference sequence). CDR3 in amino acids: CASSSGFDQPQHF.

The genes are TRBV20-1 and TRBJ1-5; TCRdb reports TRBD1, a call that lacks DNA to check it against. CDR1 is DFQATT, CDR2 SNEGSKA, per germline (reference sequence). CDR3 length: 13 residues. CDR3: CSASRAGNQPQHF.

V and J are TRBV3-1 and TRBJ1-6. Germline V lookup: CDR1 LGHDT, CDR2 YNNKEL (reference sequence). This CDR3 is 12 amino acids long. The CDR3: CASSPQDSPLHF.

The V and J genes are TRBV7-9 and TRBJ1-1; TCRdb's D call of TRBD1 is untestable without DNA. The CDR3 runs 13 residues. CDR1 SEHNR and CDR2 FQNEAQ come from the germline V gene (reference sequence). The CDR3 sequence: CASSLETTGSGFF.

V is TRBV9 and J is TRBJ2-7; the D gene TCRdb calls, TRBD1, cannot be checked with no DNA. The CDR3 sequence is 14 residues long. Germline V gives CDR1 SGDLS, CDR2 YYNGEE. Here the CDR3 reads CASSITGTSNQQYF.

The rearrangement uses TRBV24-1 and TRBJ2-3; TCRdb selects TRBD1, and the lack of DNA leaves this call unchecked. Germline V CDR1 and CDR2: KGHDR, SFDVKD. This CDR3 comprises 16 residues. The CDR3 protein is CATSDLPFRGRHTQYF.

V and J are TRBV7-2 and TRBJ2-1; TCRdb selects TRBD1, and the lack of DNA leaves this call unchecked. Germline lookup yields CDR1 SGHTA and CDR2 FQGNSA. This CDR3 contains 14 residues. CDR3 amino acids: CASSPGGLNNEQFF.

The rearrangement joins TRBV9 to TRBJ2-5; TCRdb picks TRBD1, but there is no DNA to check that call. The CDR3 loop spans 14 amino acids. The V gene's germline CDR1 is SGDLS and CDR2 YYNGEE. The CDR3 reads CASSIAGVGETQYF.

This chain links TRBV12-3 or TRBV12-4 with TRBJ1-6; without DNA, the TCRdb call of TRBD1 cannot be checked. This CDR3 contains 13 residues. The CDR3 spells CASRTGLLQPLHF.

The genes are TRBV4-1 and TRBJ1-1. CDR1 and CDR2 (germline): MGHRA, YSYEKL. The length of the CDR3 is 15 residues. The CDR3 is CASSHNVARNTEAFF.

The rearrangement joins TRBV28 to TRBJ2-5; TCRdb picks TRBD2, but there is no DNA to check that call. CDR1 is MDHEN and CDR2 is SYDVKM in the germline V gene. This CDR3 has 13 amino acids. This CDR3 is CASSSTSGETQYF.

This chain connects TRBV7-9 to TRBJ2-7; absent DNA, TCRdb's TRBD2 call cannot be checked. The V gene's germline CDR1 is SEHNR and CDR2 FQNEAQ (reference sequence). The CDR3 is 14 amino acids. CDR3 in amino acids: CASSLGGENYEQYF.

The V gene is TRBV5-4, the J gene TRBJ2-5; TCRdb designates TRBD2, a call that cannot be tested without DNA. This CDR3 is 15 amino acids long. Germline assignment: CDR1 SGHNT and CDR2 YYREEE (reference sequence). The CDR3 reads CASSPRILAEETQYF.

The chain has TRBV28 and TRBJ2-7; lacking DNA, the TRBD1 call made by TCRdb goes unchecked. The germline V gene encodes CDR1 MDHEN and CDR2 SYDVKM. The CDR3 sequence is 14 residues long. CDR3 residues: CASRGTGRTYEQYF.

The chain is built from TRBV15 and TRBJ1-2. Germline values: CDR1 LNHNV, CDR2 YYDKDF (reference sequence). This CDR3 has 14 residues. This chain's CDR3 is CATSRVGPDYGYTF.

This sequence joins TRBV5-1 and TRBJ1-1. The CDR3 contains 13 residues. Germline CDR1 reads SGHRS; CDR2 reads YFSETQ. The CDR3 is CASSLRQNTEAFF.

The chain has TRBV7-2 and TRBJ1-1. The V gene's germline CDR1 is SGHTA and CDR2 FQGNSA. CDR3 length: 16 amino acids. The CDR3 loop is CASSSAPYSGNTEAFF.

The chain employs TRBV5-1 and TRBJ2-7; TCRdb returns TRBD2, unconfirmable since there is no DNA. Germline V gene sequence: CDR1 SGHRS, CDR2 YFSETQ. This CDR3 contains 14 residues. This CDR3 reads CASSLTSGSGGQYF. Looking up the rest from reference TRBV5-1 and TRBJ2-7 gives the full variable domain: KAGVTQTPRYLIKTRGQQVTLSCSPISGHRSVSWYQQTPGQGLQFLFEYFSETQRNKGNFPGRFSGRQFSNSRSEMNVSTLELGDSALYLCASSLTSGSGGQYFGPGTRLTVT.